This record looks at one T cell receptor beta chain sequence and its context. Its antigen is unknown. CDR3 length: 13 residues. CDR1 and CDR2 from the germline V gene are LGHNT and FRNRAP. Trimming took 6 bases from V and 4 from J, leaving 12 bases between them. Profiled with immunoSEQ multiplex PCR; TCRdb holds only in-frame clones, not every one. The data show fewer than 8,000 clones, about 76% seen once. This record belongs to a study of T cell repertoires in ileal Crohn's disease. About the research overall: About half received postoperative treatment, some ten with thiopurines and roughly 20 anti-TNF. Findings and limits, study-wide: Sorted CD8 T cells held more high-frequency clones than CD4.

Sequenced: ileal tissue. This rearrangement joins TRBV12-5 to TRBJ1-1; unclear D gene. This TCR derives from an adult with Crohn's disease. CDR3 loop: CASGIAGSTEAFF. The CDR3 nucleotides read TGTGCTAGTGGCATTGCGGGGTCCACTGAAGCTTTCTTT. The entire variable domain, with the rest obtained from reference TRBV12-5 and TRBJ1-1, is as follows: DARVTQTPRHKVTEMGQEVTMRCQPILGHNTVFWYRQTMMQGLELLAYFRNRAPLDDSGMPKDRFSAEMPDATLATLKIQPSEPRDSAVYFCASGIAGSTEAFFGQGTRLTVV.